This T cell receptor (beta chain) came from a study of tumor-infiltrating lymphocytes in primary liver carcinoma. Study-level points and caveats: Pairs comparing tumor with adjacent tissue or blood overlapped less than pairs drawn from tumor regions.

The tissue used was unsorted bulk material of about 20-33 mg. RNA and DNA were co-extracted from it with the AllPrep DNA/RNA mini kit. From approximately 550 ng of total RNA, TCR beta-specific cDNA was reverse-transcribed using a constant-region primer. It was through three nested multiplex PCR rounds of slightly modified ARM-PCR that TCR beta libraries arose. PCR rounds one and two used TRBV1-TRBV30 forward primers with a C-beta reverse primer for approximately 11 cycles each. TCRdb re-analysed the multiplex PCR reads in MiXCR, keeping a single row per CDR3 protein. The sample includes around 54,000 distinct CDR3 sequences, 70% to 85% seen only once; the top ten take roughly 24%. In its sample, this clonotype was seen many times. What it binds is not known. The CDR3 is made up of 18 amino acids. The V end lost 4 bases, the J end lost 4 bases, and 23 bases lay between the germline ends. CDR1 is SGHKS and CDR2 is YYEKEE in the germline V gene (reference sequence).

The V and J genes are TRBV5-5 and TRBJ2-2; possibly TRBD2 for D (6 bases). This receptor was obtained from a man aged 35 to 55 with primary liver carcinoma and hepatitis B virus infection. Sequenced: liver tumor tissue from sampling region 2. Subset described: tumor region T2, inferior pole. The CDR3 sequence: CASSPLPAEGRSTGELFF. DNA for the CDR3: TGTGCCAGCAGCCCACTCCCTGCGGAGGGACGGAGCACCGGGGAGCTGTTTTTT. The full variable domain, completed using reference TRBV5-5 and TRBJ2-2, is DAGVTQSPTHLIKTRGQQVTLRCSPISGHKSVSWYQQVLGQGPQFIFQYYEKEERGRGNFPDRFSARQFPNYSSELNVNALLLGDSALYLCASSPLPAEGRSTGELFFGEGSRLTVL.